The source of this T cell receptor (beta chain) is a study of T cells after yellow fever vaccination. This clonotype was observed a few times. Germline-derived CDR1 and CDR2 are SGHTA and FQGNSA. V shed 6 bases and J shed 8 bases, with 19 bases lying between them. The CDR3 has 14 amino acids. For TCR, cDNA came from 5'RACE template switching, which added a universal primer site and UMIs. TCRdb re-called the 5' RACE reads through MiXCR, storing one row per CDR3 protein. Among about 180,000 distinct CDR3 sequences listed, approximately 6.2% were seen once. The sequence was obtained from a young man who received the YFV17D yellow fever vaccine. The chain is built from TRBV7-2 and TRBJ2-5, with D possibly TRBD2 on 5 matching bases. Here the sequenced sample was CD4+ T cells sorted from PBMCs, taken on the day of the first yellow fever vaccination. The CDR3 coding sequence is TGTGCCAGCAGGGACCCTAGCAGACCCCCTACCCAGTACTTC. Translation: CASRDPSRPPTQYF. Full variable domain (outside the CDR3, taken from reference TRBV7-2 and TRBJ2-5): GAGVSQSPSNKVTEKGKDVELRCDPISGHTALYWYRQSLGQGLEFLIYFQGNSAPDKSGLPSDRFSAERTGGSVSTLTIQRTQQEDSAVYLCASRDPSRPPTQYFGPGTRLLVL.